This TCR beta chain was captured by sequencing in a study of T-cell memory formation after mild COVID-19. Regarding the study as a whole: Clones contracting across day 15 to 85 had a balanced CD4/CD8 profile; later expanding clones leaned CD4+.

Germline loops: CDR1 MNHEY, CDR2 SVGEGT. Trimming pared 4 bases from V and 0 bases from J, leaving 7 bases between. This CDR3 spans 13 amino acids. A word on this clonotype: What it recognizes is unknown.

Libraries for TCRalpha and TCRbeta carried sample barcodes and unique molecular identifiers via 5'RACE. TCRdb recomputed calls from the 5' RACE reads with MiXCR, one row per CDR3 protein. This table holds 100,000 to 120,000 distinct CDR3 sequences, approximately 22% found once. The chain uses TRBV6-2 or TRBV6-3 and TRBJ2-7; maybe TRBD2 (5 bases). The sequencing input was PBMCs or a T cell subset sorted from them (not recorded which). This sequence originates from a man younger than 30 who had mild COVID-19 (a few samples of this study predate the infection). Cell type and time point are not known. CDR3 sequence: CASSSRVSYEQYV. The CDR3 nucleotides are TGTGCCAGCAGTTCGAGGGTCTCCTACGAGCAGTACGTC.